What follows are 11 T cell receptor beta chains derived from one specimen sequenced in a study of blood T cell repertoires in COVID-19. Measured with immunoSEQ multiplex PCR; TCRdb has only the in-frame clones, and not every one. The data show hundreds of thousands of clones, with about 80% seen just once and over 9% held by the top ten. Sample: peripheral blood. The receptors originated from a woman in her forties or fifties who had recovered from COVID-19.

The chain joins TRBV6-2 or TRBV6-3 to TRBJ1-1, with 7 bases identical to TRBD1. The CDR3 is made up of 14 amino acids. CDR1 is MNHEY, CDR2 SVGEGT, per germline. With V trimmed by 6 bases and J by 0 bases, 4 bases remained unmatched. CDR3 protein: CASSTQGMNTEAFF. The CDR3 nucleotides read TGTGCCAGCAGCACACAGGGGATGAACACTGAAGCTTTCTTT.

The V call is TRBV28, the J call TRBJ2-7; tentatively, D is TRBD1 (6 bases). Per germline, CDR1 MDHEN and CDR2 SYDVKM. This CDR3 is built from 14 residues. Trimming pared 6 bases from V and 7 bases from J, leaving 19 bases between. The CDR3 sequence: CASRVTGTNVEQYF. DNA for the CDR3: TGTGCCAGCAGGGTCACAGGGACAAACGTGGAGCAGTACTTC. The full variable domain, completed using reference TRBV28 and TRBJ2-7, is DVKVTQSSRYLVKRTGEKVFLECVQDMDHENMFWYRQDPGLGLRLIYFSYDVKMKEKGDIPEGYSVSREKKERFSLILESASTNQTSMYLCASRVTGTNVEQYFGPGTRLTVT.

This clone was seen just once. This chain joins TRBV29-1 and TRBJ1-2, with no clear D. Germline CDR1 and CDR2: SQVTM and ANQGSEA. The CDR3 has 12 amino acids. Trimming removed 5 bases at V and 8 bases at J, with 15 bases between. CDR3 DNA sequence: TGCAGCGTTTGGTCCAGCAAGCGAGGCTACACCTTC. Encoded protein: CSVWSSKRGYTF.

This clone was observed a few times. CDR3 coding DNA: TGCGCCAGCAGCCAAGGTATAGTCGGCGGGAGCTCCTACGAGCAGTACTTC. Translating it yields CASSQGIVGGSSYEQYF. V gene TRBV4-3 combines with J gene TRBJ2-7; 7 positions agree with TRBD2. CDR3 length: 17 amino acids. Germline V gene sequence: CDR1 LGHNA, CDR2 YSLEER. Losses at the gene ends were 1 base for V and 0 bases for J; bases not matched to a gene: 9.

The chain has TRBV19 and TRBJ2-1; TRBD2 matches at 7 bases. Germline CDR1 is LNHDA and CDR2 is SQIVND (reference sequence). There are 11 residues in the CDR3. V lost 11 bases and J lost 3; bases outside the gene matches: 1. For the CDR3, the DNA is TGTGCCGGGGGGGACTACAATGAGCAGTTCTTC. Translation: CAGGDYNEQFF.

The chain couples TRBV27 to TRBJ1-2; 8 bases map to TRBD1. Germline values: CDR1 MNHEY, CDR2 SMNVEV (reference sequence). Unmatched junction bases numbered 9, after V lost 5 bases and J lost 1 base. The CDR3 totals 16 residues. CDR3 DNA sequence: TGTGCCAGCAGTCCCGGGACAGGCAGGGTTAACTATGGCTACACCTTC. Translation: CASSPGTGRVNYGYTF.

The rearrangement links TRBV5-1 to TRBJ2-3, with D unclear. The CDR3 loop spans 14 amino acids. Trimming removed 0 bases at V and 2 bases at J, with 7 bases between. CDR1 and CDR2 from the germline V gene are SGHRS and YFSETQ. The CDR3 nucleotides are TGCGCCAGCAGCTTGGAGCCCCCCACAGATACGCAGTATTTT. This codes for CASSLEPPTDTQYF.

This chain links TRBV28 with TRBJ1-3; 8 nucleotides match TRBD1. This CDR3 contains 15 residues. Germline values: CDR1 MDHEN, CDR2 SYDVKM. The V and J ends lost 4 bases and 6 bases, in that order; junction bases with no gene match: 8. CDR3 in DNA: TGTGCCAGCAGTTATTCCGGACAGGGAATAAACACCATATATTTT. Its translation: CASSYSGQGINTIYF.

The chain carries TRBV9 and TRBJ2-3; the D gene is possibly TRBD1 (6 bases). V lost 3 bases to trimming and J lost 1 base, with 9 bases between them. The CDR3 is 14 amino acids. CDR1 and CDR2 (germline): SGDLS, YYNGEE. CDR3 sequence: CASSEGVRTDTQYF. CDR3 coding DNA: TGTGCCAGCAGCGAGGGGGTTCGCACAGATACGCAGTATTTT.

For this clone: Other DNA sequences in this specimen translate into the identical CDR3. The CDR3 loop reads CASSLSRGNYGYTF. The CDR3 DNA reads as TGTGCCAGCAGTTTAAGTCGGGGTAACTATGGCTACACCTTC. The chain joins TRBV27 to TRBJ1-2; no firm D call. The V end was cut by 2 bases, the J end by 1 base, with 8 bases between. The CDR3 is 14 residues long. Germline CDR1 and CDR2: MNHEY and SMNVEV (reference sequence).

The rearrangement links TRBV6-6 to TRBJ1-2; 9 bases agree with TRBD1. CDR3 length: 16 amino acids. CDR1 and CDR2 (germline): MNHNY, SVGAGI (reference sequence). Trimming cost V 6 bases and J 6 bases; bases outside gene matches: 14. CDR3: CASRPRDREGKNGYTF. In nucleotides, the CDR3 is TGTGCCAGCAGGCCCAGGGACAGGGAGGGAAAGAATGGCTACACCTTC.